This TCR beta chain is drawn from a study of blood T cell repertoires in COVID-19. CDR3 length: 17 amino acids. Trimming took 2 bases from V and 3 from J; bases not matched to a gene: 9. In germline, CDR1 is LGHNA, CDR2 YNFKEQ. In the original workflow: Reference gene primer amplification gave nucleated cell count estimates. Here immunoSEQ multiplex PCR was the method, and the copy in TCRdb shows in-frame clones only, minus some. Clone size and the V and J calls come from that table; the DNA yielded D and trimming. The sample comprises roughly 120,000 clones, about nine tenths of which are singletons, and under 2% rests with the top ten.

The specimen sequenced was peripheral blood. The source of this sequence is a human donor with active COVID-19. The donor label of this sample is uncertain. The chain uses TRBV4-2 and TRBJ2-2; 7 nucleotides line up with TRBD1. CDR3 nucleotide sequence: TGTGCCAGCAGCCAATCAAAAGGGACAGCCTACACCGGGGAGCTGTTTTTT. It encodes CASSQSKGTAYTGELFF.